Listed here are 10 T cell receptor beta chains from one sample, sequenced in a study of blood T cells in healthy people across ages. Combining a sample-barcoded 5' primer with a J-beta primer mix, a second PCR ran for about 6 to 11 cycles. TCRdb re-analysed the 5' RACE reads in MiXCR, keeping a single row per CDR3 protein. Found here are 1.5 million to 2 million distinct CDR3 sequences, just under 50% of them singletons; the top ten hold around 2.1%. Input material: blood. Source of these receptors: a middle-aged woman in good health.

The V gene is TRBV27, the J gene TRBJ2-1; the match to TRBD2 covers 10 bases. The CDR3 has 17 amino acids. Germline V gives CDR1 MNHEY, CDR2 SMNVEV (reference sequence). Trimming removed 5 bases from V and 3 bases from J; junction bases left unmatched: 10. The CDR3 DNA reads TGTGCCAGCAGTGCCTCAAGCGGGGGGGCCGACTACAATGAGCAGTTCTTC. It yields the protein CASSASSGGADYNEQFF.

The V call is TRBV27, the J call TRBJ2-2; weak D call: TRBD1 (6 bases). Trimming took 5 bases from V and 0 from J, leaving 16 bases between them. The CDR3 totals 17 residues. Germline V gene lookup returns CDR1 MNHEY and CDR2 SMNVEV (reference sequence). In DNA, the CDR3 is TGTGCCAGCAGTCTCGGACAGTCCTTCGCGAACACCGGGGAGCTGTTTTTT. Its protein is CASSLGQSFANTGELFF.

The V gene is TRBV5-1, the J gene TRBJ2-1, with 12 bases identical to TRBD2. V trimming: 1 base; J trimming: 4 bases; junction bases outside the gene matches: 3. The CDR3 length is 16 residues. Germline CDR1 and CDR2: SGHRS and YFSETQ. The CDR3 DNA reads TGCGCCAGCAGCTTGTCGGGACTAGCGGGTTACAATGAGCAGTTCTTC. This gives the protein CASSLSGLAGYNEQFF. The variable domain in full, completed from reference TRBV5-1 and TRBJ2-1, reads KAGVTQTPRYLIKTRGQQVTLSCSPISGHRSVSWYQQTPGQGLQFLFEYFSETQRNKGNFPGRFSGRQFSNSRSEMNVSTLELGDSALYLCASSLSGLAGYNEQFFGPGTRLTVL.

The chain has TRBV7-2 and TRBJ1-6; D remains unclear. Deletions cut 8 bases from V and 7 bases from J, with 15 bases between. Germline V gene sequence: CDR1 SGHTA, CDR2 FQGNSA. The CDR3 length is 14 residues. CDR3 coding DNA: TGTGCCAGCGCGCGACTCGTCGTAAATTCACCCCTCCACTTT. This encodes CASARLVVNSPLHF. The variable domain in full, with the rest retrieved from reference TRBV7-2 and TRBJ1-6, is GAGVSQSPSNKVTEKGKDVELRCDPISGHTALYWYRQSLGQGLEFLIYFQGNSAPDKSGLPSDRFSAERTGGSVSTLTIQRTQQEDSAVYLCASARLVVNSPLHFGNGTRLTVT.

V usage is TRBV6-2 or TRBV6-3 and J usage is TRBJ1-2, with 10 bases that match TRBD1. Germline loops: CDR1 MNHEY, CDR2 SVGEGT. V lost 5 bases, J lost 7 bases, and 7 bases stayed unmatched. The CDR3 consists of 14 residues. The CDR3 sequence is CASSATGTGAGYTF. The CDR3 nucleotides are TGTGCCAGCAGTGCAACCGGGACAGGGGCTGGCTACACCTTC.

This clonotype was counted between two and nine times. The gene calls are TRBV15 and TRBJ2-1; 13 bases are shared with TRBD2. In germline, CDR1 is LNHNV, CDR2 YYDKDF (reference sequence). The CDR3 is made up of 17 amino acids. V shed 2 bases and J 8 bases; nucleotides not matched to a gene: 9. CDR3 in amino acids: CATSRSEGTSGAYEQFF. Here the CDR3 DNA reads TGTGCCACCAGCAGATCCGAGGGGACTAGCGGGGCGTATGAGCAGTTCTTC.

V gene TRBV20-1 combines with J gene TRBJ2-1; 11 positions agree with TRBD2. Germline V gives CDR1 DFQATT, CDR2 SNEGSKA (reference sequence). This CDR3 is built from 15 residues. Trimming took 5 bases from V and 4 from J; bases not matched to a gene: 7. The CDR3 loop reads CSALLLAGAYNEQFF. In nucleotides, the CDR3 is TGCAGTGCTCTTCTACTAGCGGGGGCTTACAATGAGCAGTTCTTC.

CDR3: CASSLSPNSYNEQFF. The CDR3, as DNA: TGTGCCAGCAGCTTATCTCCGAACTCCTACAATGAGCAGTTCTTC. The chain recombines TRBV7-8 with TRBJ2-1; no clear D gene. The V gene lost 2 bases and the J gene lost 0 bases, with 8 bases spanning the gap. This CDR3 contains 15 residues. Germline values: CDR1 SGHVS, CDR2 FQNEAQ.

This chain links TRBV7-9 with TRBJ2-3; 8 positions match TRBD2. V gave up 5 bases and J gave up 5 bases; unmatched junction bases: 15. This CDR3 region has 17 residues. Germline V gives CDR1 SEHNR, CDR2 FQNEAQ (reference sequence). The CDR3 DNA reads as TGTGCCAGCAGCCGGTTGACCGGGACTAGGAGTATAGATACGCAGTATTTT. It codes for CASSRLTGTRSIDTQYF.

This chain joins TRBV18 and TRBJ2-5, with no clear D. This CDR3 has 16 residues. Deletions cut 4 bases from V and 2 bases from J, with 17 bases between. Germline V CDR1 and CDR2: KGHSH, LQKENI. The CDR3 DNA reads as TGTGCCAGCTCACTAGTTGGCGATCAAAAACAAGAGACCCAGTACTTC. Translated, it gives CASSLVGDQKQETQYF.